Shown below are 8 T cell receptor beta chains from a single sample sequenced in a study of T cell repertoires in cytomegalovirus infection. TCRdb re-analysed the reads in MiXCR, keeping a single row per CDR3 protein. The sample holds 310,000 or so distinct CDR3 sequences, roughly 15% seen once. Sequences were obtained from PBMCs. The receptor source for this set is a human donor in good health (CMV status not recorded). Some clones in this sample may be carry-over from other donors' samples.

This clonotype was counted between two and nine times. The chain carries TRBV29-1 and TRBJ1-2; TRBD1 matches at 7 bases. Germline V CDR1 and CDR2: SQVTM, ANQGSEA. After removal of 0 bases from V and 3 bases from J, the junction contained 4 bases not matched to a gene. This CDR3 comprises 14 residues. DNA for the CDR3: TGCAGCGTTGAAGATCCCGGGACAGACTATGGCTACACCTTC. It translates to CSVEDPGTDYGYTF.

The rearrangement uses TRBV28 and TRBJ2-1; possible D gene TRBD2, 5 bases. Trimming removed 10 bases from V and 4 bases from J, with 11 bases in between. CDR1 and CDR2 from the germline V gene are MDHEN and SYDVKM. CDR3 size: 12 residues. The chain's CDR3 is CATGIGYNEQFF. CDR3 bases: TGTGCCACCGGGATCGGGTACAATGAGCAGTTCTTC.

This clonotype was counted at least ten times. CDR3: CASSRSTPNTEAFF. For the CDR3, the DNA is TGTGCCAGCAGCCGATCCACACCGAACACTGAAGCTTTCTTT. This chain links TRBV6-1 with TRBJ1-1; D is unresolved. Germline CDR1 is MNHNS and CDR2 is SASEGT. The CDR3 contains 14 residues. Deletions cut 6 bases from V and 1 base from J, with 12 bases between.

This clonotype was recorded at least ten times. The chain employs TRBV7-9 and TRBJ1-4; unclear D gene. With 1 base removed from V and 2 bases from J, the gap between germline ends came to 8 bases. The germline V gene encodes CDR1 SEHNR and CDR2 FQNEAQ (reference sequence). This CDR3 is built from 15 residues. CDR3 in DNA: TGTGCCAGCAGCTTAGGTGGGAACACTAATGAAAAACTGTTTTTT. Translating gives CASSLGGNTNEKLFF.

This clonotype has only a few counts. J is TRBJ1-2 and V is TRBV2; D might be TRBD1 (5 bases). V lost 0 bases to trimming and J lost 2 bases, with 10 bases between them. The CDR3 contains 15 residues. The germline gives CDR1 SNHLY, CDR2 FYNNEI. In DNA form, the CDR3 reads TGTGCCAGCAGTGAAGCTCGGGGGGGAAACTATGGCTACACCTTC. Translation: CASSEARGGNYGYTF.

This clonotype was recorded a few times. This chain joins TRBV14 and TRBJ1-1; no clear D. CDR1 is SGHDN, CDR2 FVKESK, per germline. The CDR3 is made up of 13 amino acids. V dropped 1 base and J dropped 11 bases, with 14 bases sitting between them. This CDR3 is CASSQGLRKSAFF. The CDR3 bases are TGTGCCAGCAGCCAAGGGCTAAGGAAATCTGCTTTCTTT.

This clonotype occurred many times. This sequence joins TRBV4-1 and TRBJ2-1, with 9 positions matching TRBD2. From germline, CDR1 is MGHRA and CDR2 YSYEKL. The J segment lost 4 bases and the V segment lost 1 base, leaving 14 bases of the junction unmatched. The CDR3 length is 19 residues. The CDR3 spells CASSQASHGGAGGYNEQFF. CDR3 nucleotide sequence: TGCGCCAGCAGCCAAGCTTCGCACGGCGGGGCGGGGGGGTACAATGAGCAGTTCTTC.

The chain is built from TRBV20-1 and TRBJ1-3, with 7 positions matching TRBD1. The CDR3 covers 14 residues. The trim removed 6 bases at V and 4 bases at J, leaving 9 bases unmatched. CDR1 and CDR2 (germline): DFQATT, SNEGSKA (reference sequence). CDR3 in amino acids: CSATHGTAGNTIYF. In DNA, the CDR3 is TGCAGTGCCACCCATGGGACAGCCGGAAACACCATATATTTT.